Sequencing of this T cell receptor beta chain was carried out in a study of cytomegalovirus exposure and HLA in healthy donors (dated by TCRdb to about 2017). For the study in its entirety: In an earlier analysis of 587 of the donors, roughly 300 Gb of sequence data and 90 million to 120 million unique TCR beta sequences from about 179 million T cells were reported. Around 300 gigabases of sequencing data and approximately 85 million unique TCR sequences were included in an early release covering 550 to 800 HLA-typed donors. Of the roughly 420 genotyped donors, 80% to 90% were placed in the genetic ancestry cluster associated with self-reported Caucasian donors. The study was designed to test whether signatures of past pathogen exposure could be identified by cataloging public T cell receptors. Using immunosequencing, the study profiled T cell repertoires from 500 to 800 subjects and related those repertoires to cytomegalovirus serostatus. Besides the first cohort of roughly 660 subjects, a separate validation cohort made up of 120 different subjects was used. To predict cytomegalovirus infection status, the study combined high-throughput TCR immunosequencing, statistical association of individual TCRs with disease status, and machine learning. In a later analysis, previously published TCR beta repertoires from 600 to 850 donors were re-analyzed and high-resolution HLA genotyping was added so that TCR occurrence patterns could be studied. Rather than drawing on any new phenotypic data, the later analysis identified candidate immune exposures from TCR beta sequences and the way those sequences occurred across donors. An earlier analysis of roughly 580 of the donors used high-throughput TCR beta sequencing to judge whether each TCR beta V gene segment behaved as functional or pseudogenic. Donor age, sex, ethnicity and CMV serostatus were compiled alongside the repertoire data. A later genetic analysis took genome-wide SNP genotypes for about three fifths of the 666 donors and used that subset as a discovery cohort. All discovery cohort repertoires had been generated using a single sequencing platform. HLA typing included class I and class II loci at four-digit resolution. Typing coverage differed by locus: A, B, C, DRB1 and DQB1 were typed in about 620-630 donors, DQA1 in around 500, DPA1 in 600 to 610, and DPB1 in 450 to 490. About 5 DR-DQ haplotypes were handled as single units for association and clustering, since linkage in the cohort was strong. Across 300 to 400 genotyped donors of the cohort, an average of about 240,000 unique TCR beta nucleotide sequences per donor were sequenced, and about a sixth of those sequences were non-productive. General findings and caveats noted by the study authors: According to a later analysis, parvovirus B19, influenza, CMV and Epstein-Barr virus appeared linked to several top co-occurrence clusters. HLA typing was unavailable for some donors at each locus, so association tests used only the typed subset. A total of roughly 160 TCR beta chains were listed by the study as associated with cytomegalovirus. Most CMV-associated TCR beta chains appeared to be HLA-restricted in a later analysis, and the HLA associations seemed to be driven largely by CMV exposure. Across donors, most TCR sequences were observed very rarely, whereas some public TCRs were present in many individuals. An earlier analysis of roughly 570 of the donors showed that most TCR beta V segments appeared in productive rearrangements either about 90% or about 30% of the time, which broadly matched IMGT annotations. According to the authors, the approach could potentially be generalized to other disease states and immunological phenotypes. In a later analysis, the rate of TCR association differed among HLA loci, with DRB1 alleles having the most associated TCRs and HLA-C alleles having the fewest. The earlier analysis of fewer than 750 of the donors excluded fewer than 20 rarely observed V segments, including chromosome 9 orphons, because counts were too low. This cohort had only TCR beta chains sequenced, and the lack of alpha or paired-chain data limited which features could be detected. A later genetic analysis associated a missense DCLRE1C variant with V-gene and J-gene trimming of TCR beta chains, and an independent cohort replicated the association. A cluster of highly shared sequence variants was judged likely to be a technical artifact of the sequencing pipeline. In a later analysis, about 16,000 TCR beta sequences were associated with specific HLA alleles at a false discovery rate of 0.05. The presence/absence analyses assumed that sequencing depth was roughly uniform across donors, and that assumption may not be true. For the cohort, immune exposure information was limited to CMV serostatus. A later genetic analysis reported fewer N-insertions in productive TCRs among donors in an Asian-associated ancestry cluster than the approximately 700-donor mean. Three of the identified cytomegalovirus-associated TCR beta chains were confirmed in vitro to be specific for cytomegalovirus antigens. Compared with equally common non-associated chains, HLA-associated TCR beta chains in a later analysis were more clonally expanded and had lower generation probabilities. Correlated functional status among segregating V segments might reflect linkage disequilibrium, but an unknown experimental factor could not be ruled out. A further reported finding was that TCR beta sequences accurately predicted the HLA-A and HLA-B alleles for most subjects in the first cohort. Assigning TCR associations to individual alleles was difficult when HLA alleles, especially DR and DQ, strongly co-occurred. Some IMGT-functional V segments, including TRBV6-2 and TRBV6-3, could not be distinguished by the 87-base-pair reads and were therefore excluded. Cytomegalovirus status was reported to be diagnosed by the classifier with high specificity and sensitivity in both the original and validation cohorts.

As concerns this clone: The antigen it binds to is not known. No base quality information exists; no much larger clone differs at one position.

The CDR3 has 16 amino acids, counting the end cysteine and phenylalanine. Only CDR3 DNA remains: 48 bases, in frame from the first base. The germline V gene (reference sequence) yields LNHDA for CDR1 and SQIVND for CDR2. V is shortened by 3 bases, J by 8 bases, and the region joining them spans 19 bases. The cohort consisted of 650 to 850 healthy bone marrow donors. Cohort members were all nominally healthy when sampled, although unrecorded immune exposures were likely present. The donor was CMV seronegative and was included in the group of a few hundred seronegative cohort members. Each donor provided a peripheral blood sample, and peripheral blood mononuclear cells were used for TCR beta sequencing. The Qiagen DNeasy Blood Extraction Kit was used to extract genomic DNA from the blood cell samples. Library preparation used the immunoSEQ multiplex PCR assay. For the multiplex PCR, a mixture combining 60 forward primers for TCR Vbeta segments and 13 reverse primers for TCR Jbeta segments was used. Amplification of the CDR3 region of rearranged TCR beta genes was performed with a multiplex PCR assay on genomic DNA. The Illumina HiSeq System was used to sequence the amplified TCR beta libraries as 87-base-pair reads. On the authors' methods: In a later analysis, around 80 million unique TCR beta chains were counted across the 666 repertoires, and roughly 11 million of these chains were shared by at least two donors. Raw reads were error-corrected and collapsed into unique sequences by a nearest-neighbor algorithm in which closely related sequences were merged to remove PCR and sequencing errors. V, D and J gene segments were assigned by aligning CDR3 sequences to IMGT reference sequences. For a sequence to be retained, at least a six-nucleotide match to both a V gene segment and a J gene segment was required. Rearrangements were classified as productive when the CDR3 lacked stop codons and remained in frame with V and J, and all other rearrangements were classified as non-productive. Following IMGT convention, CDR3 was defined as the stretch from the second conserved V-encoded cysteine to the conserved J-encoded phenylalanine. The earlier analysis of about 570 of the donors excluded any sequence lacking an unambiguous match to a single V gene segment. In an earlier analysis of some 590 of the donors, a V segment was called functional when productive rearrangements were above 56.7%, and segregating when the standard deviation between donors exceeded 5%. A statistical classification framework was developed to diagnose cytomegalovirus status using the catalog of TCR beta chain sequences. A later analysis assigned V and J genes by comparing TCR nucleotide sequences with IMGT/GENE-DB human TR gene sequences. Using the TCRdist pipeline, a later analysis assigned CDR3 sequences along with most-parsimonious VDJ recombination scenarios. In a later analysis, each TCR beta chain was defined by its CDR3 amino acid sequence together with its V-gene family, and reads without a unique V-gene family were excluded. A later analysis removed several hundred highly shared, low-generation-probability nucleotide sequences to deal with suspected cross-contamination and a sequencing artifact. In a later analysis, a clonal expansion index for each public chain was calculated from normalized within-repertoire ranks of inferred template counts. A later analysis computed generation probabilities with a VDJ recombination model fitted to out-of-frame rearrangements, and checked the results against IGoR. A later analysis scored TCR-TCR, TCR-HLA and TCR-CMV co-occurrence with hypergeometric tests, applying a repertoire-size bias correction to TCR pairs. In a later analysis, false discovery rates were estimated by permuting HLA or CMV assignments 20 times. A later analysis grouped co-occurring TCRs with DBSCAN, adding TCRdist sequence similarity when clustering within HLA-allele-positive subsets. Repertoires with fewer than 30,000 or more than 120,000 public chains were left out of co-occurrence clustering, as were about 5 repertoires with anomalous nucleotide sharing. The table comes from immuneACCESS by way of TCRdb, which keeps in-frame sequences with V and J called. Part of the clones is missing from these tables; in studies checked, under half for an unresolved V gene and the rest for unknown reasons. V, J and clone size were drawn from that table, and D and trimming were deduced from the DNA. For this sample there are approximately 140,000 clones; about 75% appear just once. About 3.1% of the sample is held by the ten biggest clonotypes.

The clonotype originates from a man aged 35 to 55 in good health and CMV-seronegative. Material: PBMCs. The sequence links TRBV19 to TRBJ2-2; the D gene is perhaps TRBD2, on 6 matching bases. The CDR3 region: CASSILDGGITGELFF. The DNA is TGTGCCAGTAGTATTCTGGACGGGGGAATTACGGGGGAGCTGTTTTTT. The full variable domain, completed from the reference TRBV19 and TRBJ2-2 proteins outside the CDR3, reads DGGITQSPKYLFRKEGQNVTLSCEQNLNHDAMYWYRQDPGQGLRLIYYSQIVNDFQKGDIAEGYSVSREKKESFPLTVTSAQKNPTAFYLCASSILDGGITGELFFGEGSRLTVL.